This T cell receptor beta chain was identified in a study of shared T cell receptors in the human thymus. This CDR3 comprises 12 residues. The trim removed 5 bases at V and 6 bases at J, leaving 1 base unmatched. Germline V lookup: CDR1 SGHAT, CDR2 FQDESV (reference sequence). Some clones are missing from TCRdb's copy, which holds only in-frame ones; the method was immunoSEQ multiplex PCR. The profile shows some 640,000 clones, approximately 89% of them singletons. This sample was also put to use in a study of human thymus T cells. That study adds: Corrective cardiac surgery supplied the resected thymus tissue. Repertoires from thymus and blood appeared to show biased V and J gene usage.

This TCR was recovered from a boy younger than two with a congenital heart defect. Sequencing was carried out using thymocytes. The chain employs TRBV11-1 and TRBJ2-7; 10 nucleotides match TRBD1. The DNA for the CDR3 is TGTGCCAGCAGCGGGGACAGGGGCGAGCAGTACTTC. Protein product: CASSGDRGEQYF.